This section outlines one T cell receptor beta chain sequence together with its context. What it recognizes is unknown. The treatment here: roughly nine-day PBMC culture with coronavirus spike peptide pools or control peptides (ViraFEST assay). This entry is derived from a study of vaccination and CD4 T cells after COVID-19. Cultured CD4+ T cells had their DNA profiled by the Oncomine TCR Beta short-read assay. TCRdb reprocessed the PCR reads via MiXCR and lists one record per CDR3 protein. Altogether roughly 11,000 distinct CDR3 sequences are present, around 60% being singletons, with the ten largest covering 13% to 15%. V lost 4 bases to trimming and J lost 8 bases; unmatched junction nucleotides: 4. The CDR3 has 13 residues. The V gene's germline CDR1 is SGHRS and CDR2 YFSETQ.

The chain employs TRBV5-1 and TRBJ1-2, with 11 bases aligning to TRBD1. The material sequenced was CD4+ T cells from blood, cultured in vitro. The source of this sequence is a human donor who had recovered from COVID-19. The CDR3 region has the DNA TGCGCCAGCAGCGAGGGACAGGGGGGCGGCTACACCTTC. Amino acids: CASSEGQGGGYTF.